These T cell receptor beta chains were read from a single sample in a study of cytomegalovirus exposure and HLA in healthy donors. Clones were read by immunoSEQ multiplex PCR, and TCRdb kept only the in-frame ones, dropping some. The sample records about 170,000 clones, less than 85% being singletons. The sample taken for sequencing was PBMCs. These receptors originate from a male donor in good health and CMV-seronegative. Both conserved end residues are part of each CDR3. The order of the fields is V gene, J gene, CDR3 protein.

v_call: TRBV14; j_call: TRBJ2-7; cdr3_aa: CASSQDVSGLRQKGEQYF
v_call: TRBV4-2; j_call: TRBJ2-2; cdr3_aa: CASSHRDSNTGELFF
v_call: TRBV7-9; j_call: TRBJ2-3; cdr3_aa: CASSSRARLAGGPTDTQYF
v_call: TRBV7-9; j_call: TRBJ2-7; cdr3_aa: CASLDSIYSYEQYF
v_call: TRBV5-1; j_call: TRBJ2-3; cdr3_aa: CASSERGQFTDTQYF
v_call: TRBV5-1; j_call: TRBJ1-6; cdr3_aa: CASSEGQESSPLHF
v_call: TRBV7-9; j_call: TRBJ2-7; cdr3_aa: CSSSLVTGAYEQYF
v_call: TRBV25-1; j_call: TRBJ1-1; cdr3_aa: CASSVGAENTEAFF
v_call: TRBV5-1; j_call: TRBJ2-5; cdr3_aa: CASSLAGTGSVETQYF
v_call: TRBV7-9; j_call: TRBJ2-7; cdr3_aa: CASSLKRQDSSYEQYF
v_call: TRBV4-2; j_call: NA; cdr3_aa: CASSQEVFRGHEQYF
v_call: TRBV28; j_call: TRBJ2-1; cdr3_aa: CASSLGVGSGRWLTYNEQFF
v_call: TRBV5-1; j_call: TRBJ2-3; cdr3_aa: CASSLGGRGNTDTQYF
v_call: TRBV4-3; j_call: TRBJ2-7; cdr3_aa: CASSQDSGGSPIGEQYF
v_call: TRBV4-1; j_call: TRBJ1-4; cdr3_aa: CASTGTGEKLFF
v_call: TRBV19; j_call: TRBJ2-7; cdr3_aa: CASSGLAGYEQYF
v_call: TRBV5-1; j_call: TRBJ2-3; cdr3_aa: CASSLGQGDDTDTQYF
v_call: TRBV13; j_call: TRBJ1-1; cdr3_aa: CASSERRFGDTEAFF
v_call: TRBV6-1; j_call: TRBJ1-5; cdr3_aa: CASSVGQGNQPQHF
v_call: TRBV6-5; j_call: TRBJ1-6; cdr3_aa: CASSYGQANSPLHF
v_call: TRBV7-8; j_call: TRBJ2-1; cdr3_aa: CASSLVGEGYNEQFF
v_call: TRBV5-1; j_call: TRBJ2-3; cdr3_aa: CASANSGGGGTQYF
v_call: TRBV4-3; j_call: TRBJ1-4; cdr3_aa: CASSQGLDRGFEKLFF
v_call: TRBV6-1; j_call: TRBJ2-2; cdr3_aa: CASSEIGGGTGELFF
v_call: TRBV19; j_call: TRBJ2-2; cdr3_aa: CASSPRLVVNTGELFF
v_call: TRBV6-5; j_call: TRBJ2-7; cdr3_aa: CASSYSRVGEQYF
v_call: TRBV30; j_call: TRBJ2-1; cdr3_aa: CAWSVKQGLYNEQFF
v_call: TRBV9; j_call: TRBJ1-2; cdr3_aa: CASSVEANPTGALYYGYTF
v_call: TRBV19; j_call: TRBJ2-1; cdr3_aa: CTSSLFGTVRANEQFF
v_call: TRBV5-1; j_call: TRBJ2-7; cdr3_aa: CASSDTDYEQYF
v_call: TRBV5-1; j_call: TRBJ1-4; cdr3_aa: CASSRTGLSNEKLFF
v_call: TRBV10-3; j_call: TRBJ1-2; cdr3_aa: CAISDPGQGFYGYTF
v_call: TRBV10-3; j_call: TRBJ2-7; cdr3_aa: CAISERGEQYF
v_call: TRBV4-1; j_call: TRBJ1-1; cdr3_aa: CASSPWFGRGTEAFF
v_call: TRBV2; j_call: TRBJ2-5; cdr3_aa: CASSPNPGSRETQYF
v_call: TRBV28; j_call: TRBJ2-7; cdr3_aa: CASSRGTSGYEQYF
v_call: TRBV4-2; j_call: TRBJ2-7; cdr3_aa: CASSQELAGGPGDEQYF
v_call: TRBV15; j_call: TRBJ2-5; cdr3_aa: CATSRVEQGQETQYF
v_call: TRBV7-9; j_call: TRBJ2-5; cdr3_aa: CASSPQQYQETQYF
v_call: TRBV7-6; j_call: TRBJ1-6; cdr3_aa: CASSGGQRSPLHF
v_call: TRBV12-5; j_call: TRBJ1-1; cdr3_aa: CASGLIEGAEAFF
v_call: TRBV6-1; j_call: TRBJ2-7; cdr3_aa: CASSEALQDYEQYF
v_call: TRBV28; j_call: TRBJ2-4; cdr3_aa: CASRGDPWPGRATEDIQYF
v_call: TRBV7-9; j_call: TRBJ2-7; cdr3_aa: CSSSSWTGGHYEQYF
v_call: TRBV6-5; j_call: TRBJ1-6; cdr3_aa: CASSASSYNSPLHF
v_call: TRBV7-2; j_call: NA; cdr3_aa: CASSQAGVGGYEQYF
v_call: TRBV10-2; j_call: TRBJ2-7; cdr3_aa: CASQTGGYEQYF
v_call: TRBV5-1; j_call: TRBJ2-3; cdr3_aa: CASSLGLAGGTDTQYF
v_call: TRBV4-3; j_call: TRBJ2-7; cdr3_aa: CASSQRLAGGGSSYEQYF
v_call: TRBV2; j_call: TRBJ1-4; cdr3_aa: CASSVNRGATNEKLFF
v_call: TRBV6-8; j_call: TRBJ2-7; cdr3_aa: CASSKTGNAHEQYF
v_call: TRBV6-5; j_call: TRBJ1-5; cdr3_aa: CASSRGPGPQHF
v_call: TRBV4-1; j_call: TRBJ1-3; cdr3_aa: CASSQDQRGLTGNTIYF
v_call: TRBV6-6; j_call: TRBJ2-3; cdr3_aa: CASRVGTGPTDTQYF
v_call: TRBV29-1; j_call: TRBJ2-7; cdr3_aa: CSVLRAYEQYF
v_call: TRBV7-6; j_call: TRBJ2-7; cdr3_aa: CASSPGTGSYDEQYF
v_call: TRBV5-4; j_call: TRBJ2-1; cdr3_aa: CASTAGGPVNEQFF
v_call: TRBV5-4; j_call: TRBJ2-3; cdr3_aa: CASSPWTGGTDTQYF
v_call: TRBV7-8; j_call: TRBJ2-5; cdr3_aa: CASSLDAGQGEETQYF
v_call: TRBV2; j_call: TRBJ1-5; cdr3_aa: CASSWGRVSNQPQHF